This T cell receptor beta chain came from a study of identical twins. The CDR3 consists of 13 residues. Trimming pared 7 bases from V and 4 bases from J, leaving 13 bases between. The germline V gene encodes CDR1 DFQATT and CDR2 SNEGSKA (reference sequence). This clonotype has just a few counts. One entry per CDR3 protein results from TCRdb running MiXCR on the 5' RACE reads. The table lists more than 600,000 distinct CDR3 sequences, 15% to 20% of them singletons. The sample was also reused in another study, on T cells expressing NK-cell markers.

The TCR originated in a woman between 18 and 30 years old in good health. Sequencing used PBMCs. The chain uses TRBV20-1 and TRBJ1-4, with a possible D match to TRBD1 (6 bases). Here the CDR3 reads CSVPGQINEKLFF. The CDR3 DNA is TGCAGTGTTCCTGGACAGATTAATGAAAAACTGTTTTTT.